This T cell receptor beta chain is drawn from a study of cytotoxic CD8 clonotypes in ibrutinib-treated CLL (dated by TCRdb to the early 2020s). At the level of the whole study: The cohort had 11 relapsed/refractory and around 15 treatment-naive patients; some 17 were IGHV unmutated. On average, each sample yielded about 260,000 productive templates and 80,000 to 95,000 productive rearrangements. Longitudinal samples were available for about 30% of the 86 trial participants. Partial responses were observed in about 24 patients and complete responses in 2; after a median follow-up of roughly 72 months, remission was maintained in around 14 patients and progression was observed in roughly twelve. Response samples were obtained after a median of around 11 months of treatment, with a range of roughly 6 to 36 months. Cryopreserved peripheral blood mononuclear cells were collected at three points: before therapy, at response, and at either sustained remission or disease progression. Patients were still on ibrutinib when every remission and progressive disease sample was collected. Results and caveats for the whole study, not just this receptor: Baseline clonality exceeded that of age-matched healthy donors and correlated strongly with circulating CD8+ T-cell counts. Public clonotypes were found to be uncommon and were observed to contract or remain stable during treatment; the increase in clonality was shown to reflect expansion of private clonotypes at ibrutinib response. Clonality rose at ibrutinib response, remained stable during sustained remission, and dropped back toward baseline at progression. Sampling times were not matched between sustained-remission and progressing patients, and lymph node repertoires were not studied.

For TCR beta library preparation, 1.5 to 2 micrograms of genomic DNA was extracted from cryopreserved PBMCs. Longitudinal blood samples from CLL patients on ibrutinib monotherapy underwent high-throughput TCR beta sequencing. The patients took part in an open-label, single-center phase 2 trial of ibrutinib monotherapy. A distance of 12 bases separates the germline ends of V and J, which lose 1 base and 5 bases respectively. From the germline V gene (reference sequence), CDR1 is LNHDA and CDR2 is SQIVND. Inclusive of the bounding cysteine and phenylalanine, the CDR3 is 14 residues long. The sequence is cut down to CDR3 DNA, 42 bases in frame from base 1. This clone was recorded a few times. Its antigen remains unidentified. Nothing much larger sits one base from this clone, and base qualities are not available. The goal of deep resolution MiSeq sequencing was a depth between 1 in 1 million and 1 in 200,000 T cells, and coverage averaged 10x per clonotype. TCR beta libraries were generated with the immunoSEQ hsTCRB Kit. Under the source paper's analysis protocol: ImmunoSEQ Data Assistant and ImmunoSEQ Analyzer were used for data analysis, and V, D and J genes were assigned according to IMGT definitions. Clonality, which ranges from 0 to 1, was calculated as one minus the normalized Shannon entropy of productive rearrangement frequencies. Only overrepresented clonotypes making up at least 0.05% of each patient's repertoire were included in the public clonotype analysis. More than ten repertoires from age-matched healthy donors, obtained from immuneACCESS, served as clonality controls. TCRdb carries this immuneACCESS record with in-frame sequences only. Its versions omit some clonotypes, under half of them owing to an unresolved V gene in the studies checked, with the rest unexplained. V and J calls and clone size come straight from that table; D and trimming were deduced from the DNA. The sample records 300,000 to 400,000 clones, 67% of which are singletons. The ten largest clones capture roughly 6% of the sample.

This sample comprised PBMCs, obtained after 36 months of ibrutinib treatment. This TCR was recovered from a human donor with chronic lymphocytic leukemia. The chain joins TRBV19 to TRBJ2-7; a weak D assignment points to TRBD1 (6 bases agree). The DNA sequence reads TGTGCCAGTAGTATAGCCCAGGGGTACGACGAGCAGTACTTC. It codes for CASSIAQGYDEQYF.